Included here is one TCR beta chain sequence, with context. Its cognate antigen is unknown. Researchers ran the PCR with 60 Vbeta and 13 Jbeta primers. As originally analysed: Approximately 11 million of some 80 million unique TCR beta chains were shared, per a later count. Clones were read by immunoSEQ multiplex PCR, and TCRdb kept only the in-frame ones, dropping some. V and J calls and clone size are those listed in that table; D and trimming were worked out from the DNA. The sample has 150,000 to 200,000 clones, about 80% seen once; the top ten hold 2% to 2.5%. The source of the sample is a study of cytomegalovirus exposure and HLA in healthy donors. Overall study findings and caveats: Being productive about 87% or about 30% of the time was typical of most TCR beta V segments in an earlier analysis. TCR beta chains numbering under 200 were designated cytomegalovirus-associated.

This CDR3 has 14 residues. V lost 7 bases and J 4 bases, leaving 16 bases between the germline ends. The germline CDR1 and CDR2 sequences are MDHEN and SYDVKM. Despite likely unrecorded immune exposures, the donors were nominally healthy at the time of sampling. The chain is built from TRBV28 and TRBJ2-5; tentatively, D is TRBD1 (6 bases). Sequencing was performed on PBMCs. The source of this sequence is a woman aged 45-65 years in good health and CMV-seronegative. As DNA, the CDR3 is TGTGCCAGCACCTTTATTGGGGGCTCAGAGACCCAGTACTTC. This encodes CASTFIGGSETQYF.